The next 26 T cell receptor beta chains were all read from a single sample in a study of beta chain features in type 1 diabetes (dated by TCRdb to the late 2010s). Library method: the immunoSEQ multiplex PCR assay. The entire isolated RNA was reverse transcribed using the High Capacity cDNA Reverse Transcription Kit, and thus expressed TCRB transcripts were sequenced. TCRdb stores this immuneACCESS table with in-frame sequences only. Part of the clones is absent; in the studies checked, under half of the shortfall reflects unresolved V genes, and no reason is known for the rest. The sample records about 220,000 clones, under 13% of which are singletons. The ten largest clones capture 1% to 1.5% of the sample. The specimen was central memory CD4+ T cells from blood. Every receptor here comes from a man younger than 30 in good health.

In its sample, this clone was seen a few times. The chain recombines TRBV9 with TRBJ1-2; D is unresolved. Germline V gene sequence: CDR1 SGDLS, CDR2 YYNGEE. CDR3 length: 14 amino acids. Trimming removed 3 bases at V and 1 base at J, with 10 bases between. The CDR3 sequence is CASSDRQNNYGYTF. The DNA of the CDR3 is TGTGCCAGCAGCGACCGCCAGAATAACTATGGCTACACCTTC.

This clone was seen a handful of times. This CDR3 is CASSLDGRDTGELFF. Here the CDR3 DNA reads TGCGCCAGCAGCTTGGATGGGCGGGACACCGGGGAGCTGTTTTTT. V and J are TRBV5-1 and TRBJ2-2, with D possibly being TRBD2 (5 bases). Germline V gene sequence: CDR1 SGHRS, CDR2 YFSETQ. This CDR3 is 15 amino acids long. Trimming left V 0 bases short and J 3 bases short, with 9 bases between.

This clone was counted only a few times. V and J are TRBV4-2 and TRBJ1-1; TRBD1 agrees at 7 bases. Germline lookup yields CDR1 LGHNA and CDR2 YNFKEQ. The CDR3 has 14 residues. Trimming at V came to 1 base and at J to 4 bases, leaving 3 bases not matched to a gene. CDR3 sequence: CASSQVDRATEAFF. As DNA, the CDR3 is TGTGCCAGCAGCCAAGTCGACAGGGCCACTGAAGCTTTCTTT.

This clone has a handful of counts. CDR3: CSAGWGIGELFF. The DNA of the CDR3 is TGCAGCGCCGGGTGGGGAATCGGGGAGCTGTTTTTT. The genes are TRBV29-1 and TRBJ2-2; D gene ambiguous. Germline CDR1 and CDR2: SQVTM and ANQGSEA. This CDR3 has 12 residues. V dropped 7 bases and J dropped 7 bases, with 13 bases sitting between them.

This clone has only a few counts. The chain joins TRBV29-1 to TRBJ1-5; 7 nucleotides line up with TRBD1. Per the germline V gene, CDR1 is SQVTM and CDR2 is ANQGSEA. Losses at the gene ends were 4 bases for V and 5 bases for J; bases not matched to a gene: 5. This CDR3 is 13 amino acids long. CDR3 nucleotides: TGCAGCGTTGCCCGGGACAGCGATCAGCCCCAGCATTTT. Amino acids: CSVARDSDQPQHF.

This clone was observed a handful of times. The V and J genes are TRBV30 and TRBJ1-5; a possible D gene is TRBD1 (6 bases). Trimming removed 1 base at V and 8 bases at J, with 15 bases between. The germline V gene encodes CDR1 GTSNPN and CDR2 SVGIG (reference sequence). The CDR3 totals 14 residues. CDR3: CAWSDIQGTEPQHF. CDR3 nucleotide sequence: TGTGCCTGGAGTGATATCCAGGGGACGGAGCCCCAGCATTTT.

CDR3 sequence reads: CASSWGTEETQYF. In DNA, the CDR3 is TGTGCCAGCAGCTGGGGGACAGAAGAGACCCAGTACTTC. This rearrangement joins TRBV11-3 to TRBJ2-5; 7 bases are shared with TRBD1. CDR1 and CDR2 from the germline V gene are SGHNT and YENEEA. V lost 4 bases and J lost 3; bases outside the gene matches: 2. This CDR3 contains 13 residues.

In its sample, this clone was seen a few times. The CDR3 spells CASSLLSPGRSEQYF. CDR3 DNA: TGCGCCAGCAGCTTGTTATCCCCCGGGCGATCGGAGCAGTACTTC. This chain connects TRBV5-1 to TRBJ2-7; D ambiguous. This CDR3 comprises 15 residues. The ends were cut back, 1 base at V and 7 bases at J, with 18 bases in the middle. CDR1 is SGHRS and CDR2 is YFSETQ in the germline V gene. Supplemented by reference TRBV5-1 and TRBJ2-7, the full variable domain reads KAGVTQTPRYLIKTRGQQVTLSCSPISGHRSVSWYQQTPGQGLQFLFEYFSETQRNKGNFPGRFSGRQFSNSRSEMNVSTLELGDSALYLCASSLLSPGRSEQYFGPGTRLTVT.

The gene calls are TRBV28 and TRBJ1-4; tentative D call: TRBD1 (5 bases). CDR1 MDHEN and CDR2 SYDVKM come from the germline V gene. The CDR3 is 16 residues long. With 5 bases removed from V and 8 bases from J, the gap between germline ends came to 21 bases. Here the CDR3 reads CASSPLMMGGREKLFF. Here the CDR3 DNA reads TGTGCCAGCAGTCCGCTTATGATGGGGGGTAGGGAAAAACTGTTTTTT.

The chain recombines TRBV30 with TRBJ2-7; 11 nucleotides align to TRBD1. Germline trimming cut 1 base from V and 5 bases from J; bases unmatched to any gene: 4. Germline CDR1 and CDR2: GTSNPN and SVGIG (reference sequence). CDR3 length: 14 amino acids. This chain's CDR3 is CAWSAPGQGDEQYF. The CDR3 DNA reads TGTGCCTGGAGTGCCCCGGGACAGGGGGACGAGCAGTACTTC. Using reference TRBV30 and TRBJ2-7 for the parts outside the CDR3, the full variable domain is SQTIHQWPATLVQPVGSPLSLECTVEGTSNPNLYWYRQAAGRGLQLLFYSVGIGQISSEVPQNLSASRPQDRQFILSSKKLLLSDSGFYLCAWSAPGQGDEQYFGPGTRLTVT.

Note on this clone: Other DNA sequences from this sample encode an identical CDR3 as well. The chain has TRBV18 and TRBJ2-7; the match to TRBD1 covers 8 bases. CDR3 length: 13 amino acids. The ends lost 4 bases at V and 3 bases at J; junction bases unmatched: 2. Germline CDR1 is KGHSH and CDR2 is LQKENI. CDR3 coding DNA: TGTGCCAGCTCACAAGGACAGGGCTACGAGCAGTACTTC. Amino acids: CASSQGQGYEQYF. The full variable domain, with the rest looked up from reference TRBV18 and TRBJ2-7, is NAGVMQNPRHLVRRRGQEARLRCSPMKGHSHVYWYRQLPEEGLKFMVYLQKENIIDESGMPKERFSAEFPKEGPSILRIQQVVRGDSAAYFCASSQGQGYEQYFGPGTRLTVT.

In regard to this clone: This may stem from a read error, because a much larger clone lies one nucleotide away. The rearrangement links TRBV29-1 to TRBJ1-5; the D is unclear. This CDR3 is 12 amino acids long. Per germline, CDR1 SQVTM and CDR2 ANQGSEA. The CDR3 protein is CIVREGSQPQHF. The CDR3 coding sequence is TGCATCGTTCGGGAGGGATCTCAGCCCCAGCATTTT. Based on the CDR3 plus reference TRBV29-1 and TRBJ1-5, the full variable domain is SAVISQKPSRDICQRGTSLTIQCQVDSQVTMMFWYRQQPGQSLTLIATANQGSEATYESGFVIDKFPISRPNLTFSTLTVSNMSPEDSSIYLCIVREGSQPQHFGDGTRLSIL.

This rearrangement joins TRBV29-1 to TRBJ2-5; TRBD2 agrees at 8 bases. The closer fit of TRBJ2-7 to the DNA end suggests the J call may be wrong. This CDR3 is 14 amino acids long. The germline CDR1 and CDR2 sequences are SQVTM and ANQGSEA. DNA of the CDR3: TGCAGCGTTGAACCCCCGGGAGGGCCAGGCGAGCAGTACTTC. As protein: CSVEPPGGPGEQYF.

This clone was detected only a few times. The chain combines TRBV6-5 with TRBJ2-1; D possibly matches TRBD1 or TRBD2 (5 bases each). This CDR3 region has 16 residues. V was trimmed by 0 bases and J by 2 bases, leaving 11 bases between them. The germline gives CDR1 MNHEY, CDR2 SVGAGI. DNA for the CDR3: TGTGCCAGCAGTTACTCGTGGGACGGACCCTACAATGAGCAGTTCTTC. This encodes CASSYSWDGPYNEQFF.

This clone has more than one count but fewer than ten. This chain connects TRBV6-6 to TRBJ2-3; 9 positions agree with TRBD1. The CDR3 extends over 15 amino acids. CDR1 is MNHNY and CDR2 is SVGAGI in the germline V gene (reference sequence). V lost 5 bases and J lost 1; bases outside the gene matches: 4. This CDR3 is CASSKTGGRTDTQYF. In nucleotides, the CDR3 is TGTGCCAGCAGTAAAACAGGGGGCCGCACAGATACGCAGTATTTT.

Note on this clone: The same CDR3 also results from other DNA sequences found in this sample. J is TRBJ1-1 and V is TRBV30, with D tentatively TRBD1 (5 bases). V was trimmed by 0 bases and J by 4 bases, leaving 15 bases between them. Germline V gene sequence: CDR1 GTSNPN, CDR2 SVGIG (reference sequence). CDR3 length: 15 residues. The CDR3 nucleotides read TGTGCCTGGAGTGTTAGAAAGGGAGGGGCCACTGAAGCTTTCTTT. Its protein is CAWSVRKGGATEAFF.

The J gene is TRBJ2-5, the V gene TRBV6-6; 7 bases fit TRBD1. V lost 0 bases to trimming and J lost 4 bases; unmatched junction nucleotides: 5. This CDR3 spans 15 amino acids. Per the germline V gene, CDR1 is MNHNY and CDR2 is SVGAGI (reference sequence). The CDR3 is CASSYSTGSGETQYF. The CDR3 nucleotides are TGTGCCAGCAGTTACTCGACAGGGTCGGGAGAGACCCAGTACTTC.

This clone was detected a few times. The chain has TRBV9 and TRBJ2-1; 12 positions agree with TRBD2. V lost 4 bases to trimming and J lost 12 bases; unmatched junction nucleotides: 8. Germline V lookup: CDR1 SGDLS, CDR2 YYNGEE. The CDR3 totals 14 residues. The chain's CDR3 is CASSLDPTSGGQFF. In nucleotides, the CDR3 is TGTGCCAGCAGCTTAGACCCGACTAGCGGGGGGCAGTTCTTC.

The sample holds many counts of this clone. The rearrangement joins TRBV30 to TRBJ1-5; tentative D call: TRBD1 (6 bases). CDR3 size: 15 residues. With 1 base removed from V and 4 bases from J, the gap between germline ends came to 14 bases. Germline loops: CDR1 GTSNPN, CDR2 SVGIG (reference sequence). The CDR3 DNA reads as TGTGCCTGGAGTGCCGCTCAGGGGAAGAATCAGCCCCAGCATTTT. Protein product: CAWSAAQGKNQPQHF.

This clone was seen a handful of times. The genes are TRBV18 and TRBJ1-4; D is undetermined. CDR1 and CDR2 from the germline V gene are KGHSH and LQKENI. The V end was cut by 3 bases, the J end by 2 bases, with 10 bases between. The CDR3 consists of 15 residues. This chain's CDR3 is CASSPRERTNEKLFF. The CDR3, as DNA: TGTGCCAGCTCACCTCGGGAAAGGACTAATGAAAAACTGTTTTTT.

In its sample, this clone was seen a few times. The chain joins TRBV2 to TRBJ2-1, with a weak D call TRBD1 (5 bases). Germline CDR1 and CDR2: SNHLY and FYNNEI. With 6 bases removed from V and 8 bases from J, the gap between germline ends came to 8 bases. This CDR3 has 11 amino acids. This chain's CDR3 is CASRQGDEQFF. CDR3 in DNA: TGTGCCAGCAGGCAGGGCGATGAGCAGTTCTTC.

This clone was observed a few times. The V and J genes are TRBV11-2 and TRBJ2-3; possible D gene TRBD2, 6 bases. V was clipped by 5 bases and J by 8 bases, with 11 bases between them. The CDR3 extends over 12 amino acids. Germline values: CDR1 SGHAT, CDR2 FQNNGV. CDR3 amino acids: CASSGGGRTQYF. The CDR3 DNA follows: TGTGCCAGCAGCGGAGGAGGGCGTACGCAGTATTTT. The full variable domain, completed using reference TRBV11-2 and TRBJ2-3, is EAGVAQSPRYKIIEKRQSVAFWCNPISGHATLYWYQQILGQGPKLLIQFQNNGVVDDSQLPKDRFSAERLKGVDSTLKIQPAKLEDSAVYLCASSGGGRTQYFGPGTRLTVL.

V is TRBV12-5 and J is TRBJ2-3; D is uncertain. The germline V gene has CDR1 LGHNT and CDR2 FRNRAP. V was cut by 3 bases and J by 1 base, with 5 bases left in between. The CDR3 loop spans 13 amino acids. This chain's CDR3 is CASGFAGTDTQYF. CDR3 in DNA: TGTGCTAGTGGTTTCGCGGGCACAGATACGCAGTATTTT.

About this clone: A clone one base away is much larger, so this may be a read error. The gene calls are TRBV29-1 and TRBJ1-2; no definite D call. Germline V gives CDR1 SQVTM, CDR2 ANQGSEA. V was trimmed by 5 bases and J by 8 bases, leaving 18 bases between them. This CDR3 spans 13 amino acids. CDR3 region: CSVSETEARGYTF. As DNA, the CDR3 is TGCAGCGTTTCGGAGACTGAAGCGAGGGGCTACACCTTC.

This clone was counted a few times. This chain connects TRBV5-4 to TRBJ1-1; D is possibly TRBD1 (6 bases). CDR1 SGHNT and CDR2 YYREEE come from the germline V gene (reference sequence). The CDR3 loop spans 13 amino acids. V was shortened by 2 bases and J by 6 bases, with 11 bases between the two germline ends. CDR3 sequence reads: CASSLRGAAEAFF. CDR3 nucleotides: TGTGCCAGCAGCTTAAGGGGGGCTGCTGAAGCTTTCTTT.

This clone was found many times. The chain couples TRBV7-2 to TRBJ2-1, with TRBD2 identical over 10 bases. The CDR3 is 16 amino acids. Unmatched junction bases numbered 7, after V lost 3 bases and J lost 5 bases. Germline CDR1 SGHTA, CDR2 FQGNSA. CDR3 nucleotide sequence: TGTGCCAGCAGCTTCTCTATCGGACTAGCGGACAATGAGCAGTTCTTC. Its translation: CASSFSIGLADNEQFF. The whole variable domain, remainder taken from reference TRBV7-2 and TRBJ2-1, is GAGVSQSPSNKVTEKGKDVELRCDPISGHTALYWYRQSLGQGLEFLIYFQGNSAPDKSGLPSDRFSAERTGGSVSTLTIQRTQQEDSAVYLCASSFSIGLADNEQFFGPGTRLTVL.